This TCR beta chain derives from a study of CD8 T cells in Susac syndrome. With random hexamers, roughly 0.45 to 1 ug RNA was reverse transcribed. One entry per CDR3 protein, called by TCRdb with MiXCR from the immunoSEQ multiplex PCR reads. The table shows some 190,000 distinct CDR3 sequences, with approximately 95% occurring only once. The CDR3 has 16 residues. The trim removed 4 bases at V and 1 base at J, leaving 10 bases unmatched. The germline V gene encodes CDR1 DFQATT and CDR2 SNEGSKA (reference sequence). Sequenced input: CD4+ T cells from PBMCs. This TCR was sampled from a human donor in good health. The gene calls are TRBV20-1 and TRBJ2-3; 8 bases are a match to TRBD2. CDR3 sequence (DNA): TGCAGTGCTATAAACCTGGGGCGGGAGGGCACAGATACGCAGTATTTT. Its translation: CSAINLGREGTDTQYF.